The 18 T cell receptor beta chains below all came from one sample that was sequenced in a study of T cell responses to AZD1222 COVID-19 vaccine listed by TCRdb under 2021. Per the publication, the time point label means: baseline before first vaccination. Receptor libraries were prepared by the immunoSEQ multiplex PCR assay. TCRdb retrieved this table from immuneACCESS and kept in-frame rearrangements only. Not all clones are present; in checked studies, unresolved V genes account for under half, and no reason is known for the remainder. Across this sample there are approximately 190,000 clones, with roughly 93% seen only once. More than 0.75% of the sample is held by the ten biggest clonotypes. The material was peripheral blood, obtained on day 0 of AZD1222 vaccination. These receptors all come from an adult in good health.

The chain carries TRBV9 and TRBJ1-1; 9 bases agree with TRBD1. CDR3 length equals 15 residues. The V gene end was trimmed by 0 bases and the J gene end by 3 bases; junction bases not matched to a gene: 3. Germline V CDR1 and CDR2: SGDLS, YYNGEE. This CDR3 reads CASSVAGTGHTEAFF. The CDR3, as DNA: TGTGCCAGCAGCGTAGCGGGGACAGGGCACACTGAAGCTTTCTTT.

The chain recombines TRBV27 with TRBJ1-1; TRBD1 is a possible D gene (5 bases). CDR1 and CDR2 (germline): MNHEY, SMNVEV (reference sequence). V shed 3 bases and J shed 5 bases, with 13 bases lying between them. The CDR3 has 14 amino acids. The CDR3, as DNA: TGTGCCAGCAGTTTGGGGGGAGGAAAAACTGAAGCTTTCTTT. Protein: CASSLGGGKTEAFF.

V gene TRBV6-1 combines with J gene TRBJ2-1; the match to TRBD2 covers 7 bases. The ends lost 3 bases at V and 4 bases at J; junction bases unmatched: 6. This CDR3 spans 15 amino acids. Germline CDR1 MNHNS, CDR2 SASEGT. This CDR3 is CASSELGEGYNEQFF. The CDR3 bases are TGTGCCAGCAGTGAGCTGGGGGAGGGGTACAATGAGCAGTTCTTC.

The rearrangement uses TRBV9 and TRBJ2-2, with D unresolved. The germline V gene encodes CDR1 SGDLS and CDR2 YYNGEE. The V gene lost 3 bases and the J gene lost 7 bases, with 7 bases spanning the gap. This CDR3 contains 12 residues. DNA of the CDR3: TGTGCCAGCAGCGCAACTGGCGGGGAGCTGTTTTTT. Amino acids: CASSATGGELFF.

J is TRBJ2-1 and V is TRBV9, with D possibly TRBD1 on 5 matching bases. Germline V lookup: CDR1 SGDLS, CDR2 YYNGEE. Deletions cut 3 bases from V and 3 bases from J, with 10 bases between. The CDR3 length is 14 residues. As DNA, the CDR3 is TGTGCCAGCAGCGCCCGACAGAACTACAATGAGCAGTTCTTC. This codes for CASSARQNYNEQFF.

The sample holds one count of this clone. The chain recombines TRBV5-1 with TRBJ1-1; a weak D match, TRBD1 (6 bases). The CDR3 loop spans 13 amino acids. Germline V lookup: CDR1 SGHRS, CDR2 YFSETQ. V dropped 0 bases and J dropped 6 bases, with 9 bases sitting between them. As DNA, the CDR3 is TGCGCCAGCAGCTTGGGCGGGGGGCCTGAAGCTTTCTTT. It encodes CASSLGGGPEAFF.

The chain carries TRBV2 and TRBJ2-3; tentative D call: TRBD2 (5 bases). Trimming stripped 8 bases from V and 5 bases from J, with 11 bases between. CDR1 is SNHLY, CDR2 FYNNEI, per germline. CDR3 length: 12 amino acids. The CDR3 reads CASGSAGDTQYF. As DNA, the CDR3 is TGTGCCAGCGGTTCCGCGGGAGATACGCAGTATTTT.

The V gene is TRBV5-4, the J gene TRBJ2-1, with TRBD1 matching over 7 bases. V was pared by 0 bases and J by 5 bases, with 8 bases of the junction left unmatched. This CDR3 is built from 16 residues. Germline lookup yields CDR1 SGHNT and CDR2 YYREEE (reference sequence). For the CDR3, the DNA is TGTGCCAGCAGCTTGGCCGACAGGGCCTATAACAATGAGCAGTTCTTC. Its protein is CASSLADRAYNNEQFF.

This clone was found once. The chain carries TRBV5-4 and TRBJ1-1, with D unresolved. The CDR3 spans 14 residues. Germline assignment: CDR1 SGHNT and CDR2 YYREEE (reference sequence). V was pared by 4 bases and J by 6 bases, with 16 bases between. In nucleotides, the CDR3 is TGTGCCAGCAGCGCGCAAACGACTAAGGCTGAAGCTTTCTTT. Residues: CASSAQTTKAEAFF.

The rearrangement uses TRBV7-2 and TRBJ2-1; D remains ambiguous. V dropped 5 bases and J dropped 5 bases, with 4 bases sitting between them. CDR1 and CDR2 (germline): SGHTA, FQGNSA. The CDR3 has 11 residues. The CDR3 DNA is TGTGCCAGCAGCCAAAACAATGAGCAGTTCTTC. Residues: CASSQNNEQFF. The full variable domain, completed using reference TRBV7-2 and TRBJ2-1, is GAGVSQSPSNKVTEKGKDVELRCDPISGHTALYWYRQSLGQGLEFLIYFQGNSAPDKSGLPSDRFSAERTGGSVSTLTIQRTQQEDSAVYLCASSQNNEQFFGPGTRLTVL.

The chain couples TRBV28 to TRBJ2-7, with 8 bases lining up with TRBD1. The germline V gene has CDR1 MDHEN and CDR2 SYDVKM. The CDR3 runs 15 residues. V was pared by 5 bases and J by 0 bases, with 6 bases of the junction left unmatched. The CDR3 DNA reads as TGTGCCAGCAGTCCCCGACAGGGGTACTCCTACGAGCAGTACTTC. Translating it yields CASSPRQGYSYEQYF.

The chain employs TRBV7-6 and TRBJ1-4; D not resolved. This CDR3 contains 16 residues. Germline lookup yields CDR1 SGHVS and CDR2 FNYEAQ. V was shortened by 0 bases and J by 0 bases, with 8 bases between the two germline ends. The DNA for the CDR3 is TGTGCCAGCAGCTTAGCGCTTACACCAACTAATGAAAAACTGTTTTTT. It yields the protein CASSLALTPTNEKLFF.

The chain couples TRBV3-1 (or the pseudogene TRBV3-2) to TRBJ2-2; D might be TRBD1 or TRBD2, each matching 5 bases. Trimming took 4 bases from V and 1 from J, leaving 10 bases between them. CDR1 is LGHDT and CDR2 is YNNKEL in the germline V gene (reference sequence). This CDR3 has 15 residues. CDR3 bases: TGTGCCAGCAGCCTAGGGACCAAGAACACCGGGGAGCTGTTTTTT. Translation: CASSLGTKNTGELFF.

The CDR3 region is CATSRGGQGQVSYEQYF. CDR3 DNA sequence: TGTGCCACCAGCAGAGGGGGACAGGGGCAAGTCTCCTACGAGCAGTACTTC. This chain uses TRBV15 with TRBJ2-7; 10 bases fit TRBD1. CDR1 and CDR2 from the germline V gene are LNHNV and YYDKDF (reference sequence). The CDR3 sequence is 17 residues long. V lost 1 base, J lost 0 bases, and 6 bases stayed unmatched.

This chain links TRBV7-8 with TRBJ1-4, with 8 bases lining up with TRBD1. There are 16 residues in the CDR3. Germline V lookup: CDR1 SGHVS, CDR2 FQNEAQ. V was clipped by 3 bases and J by 6 bases; unmatched bases: 9. The CDR3 DNA sequence: TGTGCCAGCAGCTTTTCCTTCGGACAGGGAGATGAAAAACTGTTTTTT. Amino acid sequence: CASSFSFGQGDEKLFF.

A single count supports this clone. CDR3 sequence: CASSLQGGSNQPQHF. The DNA of the CDR3 is TGTGCCAGCAGCCTGCAGGGTGGTAGCAATCAGCCCCAGCATTTT. The chain employs TRBV6-5 and TRBJ1-5; TRBD1 might be the D (5 bases). Germline V gives CDR1 MNHEY, CDR2 SVGAGI. The CDR3 is 15 residues long. The V end lost 6 bases, the J end lost 0 bases, and 12 bases lay between the germline ends.

V gene TRBV2 combines with J gene TRBJ2-7; D ambiguous. The germline V gene has CDR1 SNHLY and CDR2 FYNNEI. Trimming removed 7 bases at V and 5 bases at J, with 15 bases between. The CDR3 extends over 13 amino acids. The CDR3 region is CASKSIGSHEQYF. The CDR3 coding sequence is TGTGCCAGCAAGAGTATTGGGTCCCACGAGCAGTACTTC.

CDR3 coding DNA: TGCGCCAGCAGCTTGGATGGCGGCAGGAACACTGAAGCTTTCTTT. Translated, it gives CASSLDGGRNTEAFF. This chain links TRBV5-1 with TRBJ1-1; D is uncertain. The germline V and J ends were trimmed by 0 bases and 1 base, with 10 bases remaining between them. The germline V gene has CDR1 SGHRS and CDR2 YFSETQ. The CDR3 covers 15 residues.